The rows below give T cell receptor beta chains drawn from one sample of a study of blood T cell repertoires in COVID-19. The protocol was immunoSEQ multiplex PCR, while the TCRdb copy is restricted to in-frame clones and leaves out a portion. Of approximately 42,000 clones detected, more than 65% appear once; the ten largest clones hold approximately 60%. The sequencing input was peripheral blood. The receptors derive from a man older than 75 with acute or convalescent COVID-19. Both conserved end residues are part of each CDR3. A D gene is named only where the DNA matches it firmly. Some rows have no size entry. The others give once, few or many, or a class for an expanded clone.

J gene | D gene | clone size | V gene | CDR3 DNA | CDR3 protein
TRBJ1-3 | - | - | TRBV12-3/TRBV12-4 | TGTGCCAGCAGCTCCCGACAGGTCGGCACCATATATTTT | CASSSRQVGTIYF
TRBJ2-2 | TRBD2 | - | TRBV24-1 | TGTGCCACCAGCCTGAGGGACTACAACACCGGGGAGCTGTTTTTT | CATSLRDYNTGELFF
TRBJ2-1 | - | few | TRBV7-8 | TGTGCCAGCAGCTTATGGTGGGGGGCCTACAATGAGCAGTTCTTC | CASSLWWGAYNEQFF
TRBJ2-7 | TRBD2 | - | TRBV10-1 | TGCGCCCAAGGGACTAGCGGGAGAGAGGACGAGCAGTACTTC | CAQGTSGREDEQYF
TRBJ2-3 | - | once | TRBV28 | TGTGCCAGCAGTTCGCCTAGCGCGCCCACAGATACGCAGTATTTT | CASSSPSAPTDTQYF
TRBJ1-3 | - | once | TRBV28 | TGTGCCACCGGGAGGGAACTGGTTGGAAACACCATATATTTT | CATGRELVGNTIYF
TRBJ2-1 | TRBD2 | - | TRBV9 | TGTGCCAGCAGCGTAGGGACTAGCGGGAGGGACGAGCAGTTCTTC | CASSVGTSGRDEQFF
TRBJ1-6 | TRBD1 | few | TRBV6-1 | TGTGCCAGCAGTGAAGCGACAGGGCGACCCCTCCACTTT | CASSEATGRPLHF
TRBJ1-5 | - | many | TRBV28 | TGTGCCAGCAGCCCTAATTTCCTCGACAGCTATAGCAATCAGCCCCAGCATTTT | CASSPNFLDSYSNQPQHF
TRBJ2-5 | - | - | TRBV5-8 | TGTGCCAGCAGGCCTCGTCGGGGGTACCAAGAGACCCAGTACTTC | CASRPRRGYQETQYF
TRBJ1-5 | - | - | TRBV6-6 | TGTGCCAGCAGTTACGCGGGGTCCCAGCCCCAGCATTTT | CASSYAGSQPQHF
TRBJ1-6 | TRBD1 | - | TRBV10-3 | TGTGCCATCAGTGAGGAACAGGGGTCATCACCCCTCCACTTT | CAISEEQGSSPLHF
TRBJ2-3 | - | - | TRBV7-3 | TGTGCCAGCAGCTCGACCGGGCTTACGGGGGATACGCAGTATTTT | CASSSTGLTGDTQYF
TRBJ2-5 | - | - | TRBV27 | TGTGCCAGCCGGAGGCAGGGAGGTTCAGAGACCCAGTACTTC | CASRRQGGSETQYF
TRBJ2-6 | TRBD2 | once | TRBV29-1 | TGCAGCGTTGGACTAGCGGGAGCTGGGGCCAACGTCCTGACTTTC | CSVGLAGAGANVLTF
TRBJ2-1 | TRBD2 | - | TRBV19 | TGTGCCAGTAGCAGCGGGAGCTCCTACAATGAGCAGTTCTTC | CASSSGSSYNEQFF
TRBJ2-2 | - | - | TRBV24-1 | TGTGCCACCAGTGACCCGGGATCCGGGATAGGGGAGCTGTTTTTT | CATSDPGSGIGELFF
TRBJ2-3 | TRBD2 | - | TRBV7-2 | TGTGCCAGCAGCTTTGGGGGACTAGTGAGCACAGATACGCAGTATTTT | CASSFGGLVSTDTQYF
TRBJ2-7 | TRBD1 | - | TRBV10-3 | TGTGCCATCAGGGGGACAGCCTCCTACGAGCAGTACTTC | CAIRGTASYEQYF
TRBJ2-3 | - | - | TRBV7-6 | TGTGCCAGCAGCTTAGACAGATACACAGATACGCAGTATTTT | CASSLDRYTDTQYF
TRBJ1-6 | - | - | TRBV21-1 | TGTGCCAGCCGAGGGCAGGCGGCCCTCGAATATAATTCACCCCTCCACTTT | CASRGQAALEYNSPLHF
TRBJ2-3 | TRBD2 | - | TRBV27 | TGTGCCAGCAGCGCCCTTATGGCGGGAGGATCGGATACGCAGTATTTT | CASSALMAGGSDTQYF
TRBJ2-1 | - | - | TRBV21-1 | TGTGCCAGCAGCCCCCGGGACAGCACCTACAATGAGCAGTTCTTC | CASSPRDSTYNEQFF
TRBJ1-1 | TRBD1 | - | TRBV28 | TGTGCCAGCAGTAACCTGGGACAGGGGAGACCTGAAGCTTTCTTT | CASSNLGQGRPEAFF
TRBJ1-6 | - | - | TRBV7-2 | TGTGCCAGCAGCTTAGAACAGGGAAATTCACCCCTCCACTTT | CASSLEQGNSPLHF
TRBJ2-7 | TRBD2 | - | TRBV3-1/TRBV3-2 | TGTGCCAGCACCCAGCGGGGGGAATCCTACGAGCAGTACTTC | CASTQRGESYEQYF